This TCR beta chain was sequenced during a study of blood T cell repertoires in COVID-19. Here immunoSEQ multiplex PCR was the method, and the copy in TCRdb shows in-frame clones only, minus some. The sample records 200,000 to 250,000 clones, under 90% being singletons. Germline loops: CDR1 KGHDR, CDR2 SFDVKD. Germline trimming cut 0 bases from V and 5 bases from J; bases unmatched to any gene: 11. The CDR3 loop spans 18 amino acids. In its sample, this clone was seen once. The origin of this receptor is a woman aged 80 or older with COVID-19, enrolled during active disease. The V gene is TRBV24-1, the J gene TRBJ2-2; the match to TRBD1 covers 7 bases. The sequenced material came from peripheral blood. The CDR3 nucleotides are TGTGCCACCAGTGATTTGGGGTACAGGGGCGGTGAGACCGGGGAGCTGTTTTTT. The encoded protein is CATSDLGYRGGETGELFF.